These 17 T cell receptor beta chains share one sample of origin, sequenced in a study of blood T cell repertoires in COVID-19 (dated by TCRdb to the early 2020s). The method behind the library was the immunoSEQ multiplex PCR assay. This immuneACCESS table, as held by TCRdb, lists in-frame sequences with V and J called but not all clones. Of the missing ones, under half trace to an unresolved V gene in checked studies; the others have no known cause. The sample yields about 250,000 clones; roughly 89% were counted once. The ten most abundant clones make up 2.5% to 3.5% of the sample. Sequenced input: peripheral blood. Receptor source: a woman under 40 with active or convalescent COVID-19.

The V and J genes are TRBV2 and TRBJ2-3; D remains unclear. The germline V and J ends were trimmed by 3 bases and 0 bases, with 7 bases remaining between them. This CDR3 is built from 14 residues. Germline loops: CDR1 SNHLY, CDR2 FYNNEI. In DNA, the CDR3 is TGTGCCAGCAGTGAGACTGATAGCACAGATACGCAGTATTTT. Translating gives CASSETDSTDTQYF.

The genes are TRBV5-6 and TRBJ2-1, with D unresolved. The CDR3 is 14 amino acids. Looked up from germline, CDR1 is SGHDT and CDR2 is YYEEEE. The germline V and J ends were trimmed by 0 bases and 6 bases, with 10 bases remaining between them. CDR3 in amino acids: CASSLVSRGNEQFF. The CDR3 DNA follows: TGTGCCAGCAGCTTGGTCAGCAGAGGCAATGAGCAGTTCTTC.

The chain carries TRBV28 and TRBJ2-7; no clear D gene. V lost 4 bases to trimming and J lost 3 bases, with 7 bases between them. The germline V gene encodes CDR1 MDHEN and CDR2 SYDVKM. The CDR3 has 12 residues. The DNA for the CDR3 is TGTGCCAGCAGTTCACTCCACTACGAGCAGTACTTC. Amino acid sequence: CASSSLHYEQYF.

The chain links TRBV28 to TRBJ1-6, with 11 bases lining up with TRBD1. The V gene's germline CDR1 is MDHEN and CDR2 SYDVKM. The length of the CDR3 is 15 residues. Trimming took 3 bases from V and 7 from J; bases not matched to a gene: 2. In nucleotides, the CDR3 is TGTGCCAGCAGTTTCCGGGACAGGGGGAATTCACCCCTCCACTTT. This gives the protein CASSFRDRGNSPLHF. The complete variable domain, with remaining parts taken from reference TRBV28 and TRBJ1-6, reads DVKVTQSSRYLVKRTGEKVFLECVQDMDHENMFWYRQDPGLGLRLIYFSYDVKMKEKGDIPEGYSVSREKKERFSLILESASTNQTSMYLCASSFRDRGNSPLHFGNGTRLTVT.

The chain recombines TRBV7-8 with TRBJ2-3, with 7 bases that match TRBD1. The CDR3 runs 15 residues. The junction had 5 bases not matched to a gene; V was cut back by 4 bases and J by 1 base. Looked up from germline, CDR1 is SGHVS and CDR2 is FQNEAQ. The CDR3 here is CASSSLGTGTDTQYF. CDR3 coding DNA: TGTGCCAGCAGCTCGTTGGGGACAGGCACAGATACGCAGTATTTT.

J is TRBJ1-4 and V is TRBV11-2, with D unclear. The CDR3 runs to 14 residues. CDR1 and CDR2 from the germline V gene are SGHAT and FQNNGV. Trimming left V 0 bases short and J 8 bases short, with 10 bases between. CDR3 sequence reads: CASSLDGLREKLFF. The DNA for the CDR3 is TGTGCCAGCAGCTTAGACGGTCTAAGAGAAAAACTGTTTTTT.

The chain couples TRBV29-1 to TRBJ2-1; 12 bases fit TRBD1. Germline loops: CDR1 SQVTM, CDR2 ANQGSEA. This CDR3 has 15 amino acids. V shed 6 bases, J shed 7 bases, and the junction held 10 bases outside the gene matches. The CDR3 DNA is TGCAGCGTGGAACCCGGGACAGGGGGCTTGAATGAGCAGTTCTTC. Amino acids: CSVEPGTGGLNEQFF.

The chain couples TRBV4-3 to TRBJ2-3, with 11 bases identical to TRBD2. V shed 4 bases and J 2 bases; nucleotides not matched to a gene: 5. CDR3 length: 16 amino acids. The germline V gene has CDR1 LGHNA and CDR2 YSLEER. The CDR3 DNA reads TGCGCCAGCAGCCGAGGTAGCGGGGGGGCCACAGATACGCAGTATTTT. This codes for CASSRGSGGATDTQYF.

The V call is TRBV5-4, the J call TRBJ2-2; 12 bases agree with TRBD2. CDR1 is SGHNT and CDR2 is YYREEE in the germline V gene (reference sequence). This CDR3 region has 15 residues. V was pared by 3 bases and J by 5 bases, with 2 bases of the junction left unmatched. The CDR3 sequence: CASSSGLAGTGELFF. DNA of the CDR3: TGTGCCAGCAGCTCCGGACTAGCGGGGACCGGGGAGCTGTTTTTT.

On this clone itself: Other DNA sequences in the same sample also yield this CDR3. The chain combines TRBV30 with TRBJ2-3; TRBD1 matches 7 bases. The CDR3 extends over 13 amino acids. Germline assignment: CDR1 GTSNPN and CDR2 SVGIG (reference sequence). The J segment lost 4 bases and the V segment lost 0 bases, leaving 1 base of the junction unmatched. CDR3 loop: CAWSVGGADTQYF. The CDR3 coding sequence is TGTGCCTGGAGTGTAGGGGGCGCAGATACGCAGTATTTT.

This chain joins TRBV2 and TRBJ1-5; D possibly corresponds to TRBD1 (6 bases). Trimming removed 6 bases from V and 5 bases from J, with 17 bases in between. Germline values: CDR1 SNHLY, CDR2 FYNNEI. The CDR3 covers 15 residues. The CDR3: CASSSAGTTYQPQHF. The CDR3 DNA follows: TGTGCCAGCAGCTCCGCCGGGACAACATATCAGCCCCAGCATTTT. Drawing the rest from reference TRBV2 and TRBJ1-5, the complete variable domain is EPEVTQTPSHQVTQMGQEVILRCVPISNHLYFYWYRQILGQKVEFLVSFYNNEISEKSEIFDDQFSVERPDGSNFTLKIRSTKLEDSAMYFCASSSAGTTYQPQHFGDGTRLSIL.

The J gene is TRBJ1-3, the V gene TRBV28; D uncertain. The length of the CDR3 is 11 residues. The V gene's germline CDR1 is MDHEN and CDR2 SYDVKM. V lost 3 bases and J 6 bases, leaving 3 bases between the germline ends. Here the CDR3 DNA reads TGTGCCAGCAGTTTTAAAAACACCATATATTTT. Amino acids: CASSFKNTIYF. Full variable domain (rest looked up from reference TRBV28 and TRBJ1-3): DVKVTQSSRYLVKRTGEKVFLECVQDMDHENMFWYRQDPGLGLRLIYFSYDVKMKEKGDIPEGYSVSREKKERFSLILESASTNQTSMYLCASSFKNTIYFGEGSWLTVV.

The chain has TRBV19 and TRBJ1-3, with TRBD1 matching 7 bases. The CDR3 length is 15 residues. In germline, CDR1 is LNHDA, CDR2 SQIVND (reference sequence). J gave up 2 bases and V 4 bases, and 5 bases lay outside the gene matches. The CDR3 DNA reads TGTGCCAGTAGTACCATCGACAGGGCTGGAAACACCATATATTTT. This sequence encodes CASSTIDRAGNTIYF.

The chain links TRBV6-1 to TRBJ1-6; 9 positions match TRBD1. The germline CDR1 and CDR2 sequences are MNHNS and SASEGT. After removal of 2 bases from V and 5 bases from J, the junction contained 7 bases not matched to a gene. The CDR3 covers 17 residues. The CDR3 DNA follows: TGTGCCAGCAGTGAATTGGGTGGACAGGGGAATAATTCACCCCTCCACTTT. Translation: CASSELGGQGNNSPLHF.

The chain has TRBV5-1 and TRBJ1-2; D call uncertain. V lost 0 bases to trimming and J lost 2 bases, with 11 bases between them. The CDR3 contains 15 residues. Germline CDR1 SGHRS, CDR2 YFSETQ. The CDR3 here is CASSLAEGGNYGYTF. Here the CDR3 DNA reads TGCGCCAGCAGCTTGGCGGAGGGTGGGAACTATGGCTACACCTTC.

This clone was observed a handful of times. The chain has TRBV6-2 or TRBV6-3 and TRBJ1-2; D is perhaps TRBD1 (6 bases). The CDR3 runs 12 residues. Germline CDR1 and CDR2: MNHEY and SVGEGT. The V end lost 6 bases, the J end lost 8 bases, and 13 bases lay between the germline ends. The CDR3 region has the DNA TGTGCCAGCAGCCCAACTGGGGGCGGCTACACCTTC. Translation: CASSPTGGGYTF.

The chain joins TRBV28 to TRBJ2-7; 7 bases are shared with TRBD1. The CDR3 contains 16 residues. The J segment lost 5 bases and the V segment lost 7 bases, leaving 17 bases of the junction unmatched. Germline V gene lookup returns CDR1 MDHEN and CDR2 SYDVKM. In nucleotides, the CDR3 is TGTGCCAGCACCCTAGGGTCGACAGGGACAAAAGACGAGCAGTACTTC. Its translation is CASTLGSTGTKDEQYF. The variable domain in full, completed from reference TRBV28 and TRBJ2-7, reads DVKVTQSSRYLVKRTGEKVFLECVQDMDHENMFWYRQDPGLGLRLIYFSYDVKMKEKGDIPEGYSVSREKKERFSLILESASTNQTSMYLCASTLGSTGTKDEQYFGPGTRLTVT.